Shown below are 2 T cell receptor beta chains from a single sample sequenced in a study of blood T cell repertoires in COVID-19. TCRdb's copy holds only in-frame clones and misses some; the assay was immunoSEQ multiplex PCR. The table shows approximately 260,000 clones, with roughly 85% occurring only once. Sequencing used PBMCs or T cells enriched from blood (not recorded which). The receptors come from a woman in her forties or fifties who had been exposed to COVID-19.

The gene calls are TRBV25-1 and TRBJ1-2; 9 bases match TRBD1. CDR3 length: 15 residues. The germline V gene has CDR1 MGHDK and CDR2 SYGVNS. V was clipped by 1 base and J by 6 bases; unmatched bases: 6. The CDR3 DNA is TGTGCCAGCAGTGAATCCCGGACAGGGGATGATGGCTACACCTTC. It yields the protein CASSESRTGDDGYTF.

The chain links TRBV6-5 to TRBJ1-1; 7 nucleotides align to TRBD1. V was pared by 6 bases and J by 3 bases, with 10 bases of the junction left unmatched. The length of the CDR3 is 15 residues. Germline V CDR1 and CDR2: MNHEY, SVGAGI. The CDR3 protein is CASRPRQGSDTEAFF. CDR3 sequence (DNA): TGTGCCAGCAGACCAAGACAGGGAAGTGACACTGAAGCTTTCTTT.